One sample yielded the 29 T cell receptor beta chains listed below, sequenced in a study of cytomegalovirus exposure and HLA in healthy donors. Method: immunoSEQ multiplex PCR; TCRdb's copy keeps in-frame clones and lacks some. The table records around 60,000 clones, roughly nine tenths of them present only once. Source material: PBMCs. The receptors come from a man younger than 35 in good health and CMV-seronegative.

The chain combines TRBV4-1 with TRBJ1-1; no definite D call. This CDR3 is built from 14 residues. The V end lost 0 bases, the J end lost 5 bases, and 10 bases lay between the germline ends. The germline gives CDR1 MGHRA, CDR2 YSYEKL. As DNA, the CDR3 is TGCGCCAGCAGCCAAGATTTAGGAGGTACTGAAGCTTTCTTT. Its protein is CASSQDLGGTEAFF.

On this clone: Germline and junction disagree at one end, which may indicate a read error. This rearrangement joins TRBV12-5 to TRBJ1-2; TRBD1 aligns across 10 bases. Germline CDR1 reads LGHNT; CDR2 reads FRNRAP. CDR3 length equals 12 residues. The CDR3 DNA reads as TGTGCTAGTGGTTTGGTCGACAGGGGGCCGGCCTTC. Amino acids: CASGLVDRGPAF.

The gene calls are TRBV11-2 and TRBJ2-1; D uncertain. The V and J ends lost 5 bases and 0 bases respectively, with 5 bases between them. CDR3 length: 13 residues. Germline V gene sequence: CDR1 SGHAT, CDR2 FQNNGV. Here the CDR3 reads CASSHSSYNEQFF. Here the CDR3 DNA reads TGTGCCAGCAGCCATAGCTCCTACAATGAGCAGTTCTTC.

The chain carries TRBV6-1 and TRBJ1-2; 7 bases line up with TRBD1. The CDR3 runs to 13 residues. J gave up 8 bases and V 4 bases, and 7 bases lay outside the gene matches. Germline V gene data show CDR1 as MNHNS and CDR2 as SASEGT. CDR3 region: CASSAHRGNGYTF. For the CDR3, the DNA is TGTGCCAGCAGTGCCCACAGGGGAAACGGCTACACCTTC.

The chain carries TRBV11-2 and TRBJ2-5; D is possibly TRBD1 (6 bases). CDR1 is SGHAT, CDR2 FQNNGV, per germline. V dropped 1 base and J dropped 0 bases, with 12 bases sitting between them. There are 16 residues in the CDR3. CDR3 coding DNA: TGTGCCAGCAGCTTAGTTGGGACACCAGACCAAGAGACCCAGTACTTC. This gives the protein CASSLVGTPDQETQYF.

The genes are TRBV11-3 and TRBJ2-3; D is perhaps TRBD2 (5 bases). Germline V gene sequence: CDR1 SGHNT, CDR2 YENEEA. Between the trimmed V and J ends, which lost 3 bases and 2 bases, there was a span of 15 bases. The CDR3 contains 16 residues. CDR3 DNA: TGTGCCAGCAGCTTTTTGCGGGCGGAGACCACAGATACGCAGTATTTT. Translating it yields CASSFLRAETTDTQYF.

V and J are TRBV28 and TRBJ2-1; 9 nucleotides agree with TRBD2. The CDR3 has 18 residues. Trimming took 2 bases from V and 3 from J; bases not matched to a gene: 11. The V gene's germline CDR1 is MDHEN and CDR2 SYDVKM. CDR3 bases: TGTGCCAGCAGTTTAGGTCCCGCGCGACTAGCGGACTACAATGAGCAGTTCTTC. Residues: CASSLGPARLADYNEQFF.

This clone is a singleton in its sample. The chain recombines TRBV28 with TRBJ1-2; the D gene is possibly TRBD1 (5 bases). The germline gives CDR1 MDHEN, CDR2 SYDVKM. This CDR3 has 12 residues. V was cut by 4 bases and J by 5 bases, with 8 bases left in between. CDR3 coding DNA: TGTGCCAGCAGTTGGACATCGTATGGCTACACCTTC. Translating gives CASSWTSYGYTF.

The V and J genes are TRBV7-2 and TRBJ2-7; 7 nucleotides align to TRBD1. Germline CDR1 is SGHTA and CDR2 is FQGNSA. The CDR3 totals 14 residues. Trimming removed 5 bases from V and 4 bases from J; junction bases left unmatched: 8. CDR3 residues: CASSPRTGYYEQYF. The CDR3 region has the DNA TGTGCCAGCAGCCCCCGGACAGGCTATTACGAGCAGTACTTC.

The V and J genes are TRBV2 and TRBJ2-1, with 8 bases identical to TRBD2. Germline lookup yields CDR1 SNHLY and CDR2 FYNNEI. This CDR3 is 14 amino acids long. J lost 2 bases, V lost 7 bases, and 4 bases had no gene match. The CDR3 DNA reads as TGTGCCAGCAATGGCGGGAGGACCTACAATGAGCAGTTCTTC. It yields the protein CASNGGRTYNEQFF.

This clone was seen only once. The V gene is TRBV7-8, the J gene TRBJ2-7; D might be TRBD2 (6 bases). Deletions cut 5 bases from V and 2 bases from J, with 13 bases between. CDR3 size: 14 residues. Germline CDR1 and CDR2: SGHVS and FQNEAQ. CDR3 DNA: TGTGCCAGCAGCCTAGGGACTCCAGCCTACGAGCAGTACTTC. It encodes CASSLGTPAYEQYF.

J is TRBJ1-2 and V is TRBV7-9; D gene uncertain. V was pared by 7 bases and J by 7 bases, with 19 bases between. Germline V gene lookup returns CDR1 SEHNR and CDR2 FQNEAQ (reference sequence). This CDR3 has 14 residues. CDR3 protein: CASTPEGQVLGYTF. The CDR3 region has the DNA TGTGCCAGCACCCCGGAGGGTCAAGTACTTGGCTACACCTTC.

This chain connects TRBV27 to TRBJ2-1; 11 bases are a match to TRBD1. CDR1 is MNHEY and CDR2 is SMNVEV in the germline V gene (reference sequence). V dropped 4 bases and J dropped 8; count of bases not matched to a gene: 7. This CDR3 spans 15 amino acids. CDR3 DNA sequence: TGTGCCAGCAGTTCCGCCCGGGACAGGGGGTATGAGCAGTTCTTC. Protein product: CASSSARDRGYEQFF.

This rearrangement joins TRBV4-1 to TRBJ2-5, with D possibly TRBD1 on 6 matching bases. Germline values: CDR1 MGHRA, CDR2 YSYEKL. The ends were cut back, 3 bases at V and 4 bases at J, with 15 bases in the middle. This CDR3 region has 15 residues. Here the CDR3 reads CASSQGNRAGETQYF. The DNA for the CDR3 is TGCGCCAGCAGCCAGGGCAACAGGGCGGGAGAGACCCAGTACTTC.

V usage is TRBV7-9 and J usage is TRBJ2-7; TRBD1 matches 9 bases. Trimming at V came to 4 bases and at J to 3 bases, leaving 13 bases not matched to a gene. This CDR3 comprises 17 residues. Germline CDR1 reads SEHNR; CDR2 reads FQNEAQ (reference sequence). The CDR3 DNA reads TGTGCCAGCAGCTCTCTTGTCGGGGACAGGGAGGTCTACGAGCAGTACTTC. This encodes CASSSLVGDREVYEQYF.

V and J are TRBV27 and TRBJ1-1; D ambiguous. Trimming removed 5 bases at V and 7 bases at J, with 20 bases between. Germline loops: CDR1 MNHEY, CDR2 SMNVEV (reference sequence). The CDR3 sequence is 15 residues long. In DNA form, the CDR3 reads TGTGCCAGCAGTCCCTCCTCTAGAGTTGGAGGTGAAGCTTTCTTT. This translates into CASSPSSRVGGEAFF.

The genes are TRBV6-1 and TRBJ1-5; 11 bases agree with TRBD1. Germline-derived CDR1 and CDR2 are MNHNS and SASEGT. Trimming took 4 bases from V and 1 from J; bases not matched to a gene: 9. The CDR3 length is 18 residues. CDR3 residues: CASSVPGQGVGSNQPQHF. The CDR3 DNA reads as TGTGCCAGCAGTGTTCCGGGACAGGGGGTAGGGAGCAATCAGCCCCAGCATTTT.

The genes are TRBV11-2 and TRBJ2-3; D possibly corresponds to TRBD2 (6 bases). Trimming removed 5 bases from V and 3 bases from J, with 18 bases in between. Per the germline V gene, CDR1 is SGHAT and CDR2 is FQNNGV. The CDR3 extends over 16 amino acids. CDR3 region: CASSHHRLVETDTQYF. The DNA for the CDR3 is TGTGCCAGCAGCCATCACAGACTAGTGGAGACAGATACGCAGTATTTT.

The chain couples TRBV4-3 to TRBJ2-1, with TRBD2 identical over 11 bases. Germline lookup yields CDR1 LGHNA and CDR2 YSLEER. The CDR3 length is 15 residues. The junction had 2 bases not matched to a gene; V was cut back by 0 bases and J by 7 bases. CDR3 nucleotides: TGCGCCAGCAGCCAAGATTCTAGCGGGAGGAATGAGCAGTTCTTC. Residues: CASSQDSSGRNEQFF.

The V and J genes are TRBV29-1 and TRBJ2-3; perhaps TRBD1 as D (5 bases). This CDR3 comprises 13 residues. Germline lookup yields CDR1 SQVTM and CDR2 ANQGSEA. The germline V and J ends were trimmed by 3 bases and 4 bases, with 11 bases remaining between them. CDR3 sequence reads: CSVDWQGADTQYF. For the CDR3, the DNA is TGCAGCGTTGACTGGCAGGGCGCAGATACGCAGTATTTT.

CDR3 residues: CASTGTSGIGEQFF. The CDR3 DNA is TGTGCCAGTACCGGGACTAGCGGGATTGGTGAGCAGTTCTTC. This rearrangement joins TRBV6-5 to TRBJ2-1; 13 positions match TRBD2. J was trimmed by 9 bases and V by 9 bases; bases with no gene match: 8. The CDR3 is 14 amino acids. The germline V gene encodes CDR1 MNHEY and CDR2 SVGAGI.

The chain employs TRBV4-3 and TRBJ2-7; 8 bases are shared with TRBD1. This CDR3 contains 15 residues. Germline assignment: CDR1 LGHNA and CDR2 YSLEER. After removal of 4 bases from V and 4 bases from J, the junction contained 9 bases not matched to a gene. CDR3 sequence reads: CASSRSRTGSYEQYF. CDR3 DNA: TGCGCCAGCAGCCGCTCCCGGACAGGGAGTTACGAGCAGTACTTC.

The V and J genes are TRBV28 and TRBJ2-2, with a possible D match to TRBD1 (6 bases). Between the trimmed V and J ends, which lost 10 bases and 0 bases, there was a span of 18 bases. Germline CDR1 is MDHEN and CDR2 is SYDVKM. The CDR3 totals 16 residues. The CDR3: CATPRPGHSNTGELFF. The CDR3, as DNA: TGTGCCACGCCCCGTCCGGGACACTCGAACACCGGGGAGCTGTTTTTT.

The CDR3 DNA reads as TGTGCCACCCATCCGGGACAGGGTCCAGGAACGCAGTATTTT. Amino acid sequence: CATHPGQGPGTQYF. The rearrangement links TRBV6-5 to TRBJ2-3, with 9 bases lining up with TRBD1. In germline, CDR1 is MNHEY, CDR2 SVGAGI. Germline trimming cut 10 bases from V and 9 bases from J; bases unmatched to any gene: 14. The CDR3 loop spans 14 amino acids.

V gene TRBV4-1 combines with J gene TRBJ1-2; D is unclear. The ends were cut back, 4 bases at V and 4 bases at J, with 19 bases in the middle. Germline V CDR1 and CDR2: MGHRA, YSYEKL. This CDR3 is built from 16 residues. The CDR3: CASSPSGSSHGYGYTF. DNA for the CDR3: TGCGCCAGCAGCCCCTCGGGGAGTTCCCACGGCTATGGCTACACCTTC.

In its sample, this clone was seen a few times. The rearrangement links TRBV5-1 to TRBJ2-7, with D possibly matching TRBD1 (5 bases). Germline assignment: CDR1 SGHRS and CDR2 YFSETQ. The CDR3 runs to 14 residues. Trimming took 3 bases from V and 5 from J, leaving 15 bases between them. CDR3 coding DNA: TGCGCCAGCAGCTGGGGCCTTAGGGGCGACGAGCAGTACTTC. Translation gives CASSWGLRGDEQYF.

V gene TRBV7-9 combines with J gene TRBJ1-1; the D gene is possibly TRBD1 (6 bases). V was trimmed by 5 bases and J by 4 bases, leaving 14 bases between them. Germline CDR1 and CDR2: SEHNR and FQNEAQ (reference sequence). The CDR3 has 14 residues. CDR3 residues: CASSIGGVGTEAFF. CDR3 sequence (DNA): TGTGCCAGCAGCATAGGGGGAGTGGGCACTGAAGCTTTCTTT.

This chain joins TRBV28 and TRBJ2-2; 9 bases are shared with TRBD2. V lost 1 base to trimming and J lost 7 bases; unmatched junction nucleotides: 4. Germline-derived CDR1 and CDR2 are MDHEN and SYDVKM. The CDR3 spans 15 residues. The CDR3 region is CASSLFHSGSGELFF. For the CDR3, the DNA is TGTGCCAGCAGTTTATTTCATAGCGGGAGCGGGGAGCTGTTTTTT.

This chain links TRBV27 with TRBJ2-2; 8 bases are shared with TRBD2. Germline trimming cut 0 bases from V and 4 bases from J; bases unmatched to any gene: 4. Germline values: CDR1 MNHEY, CDR2 SMNVEV (reference sequence). This CDR3 spans 16 amino acids. The CDR3 reads CASSLSLAGGTGELFF. CDR3 DNA sequence: TGTGCCAGCAGTTTATCGTTGGCGGGGGGCACCGGGGAGCTGTTTTTT.